The 5 T cell receptor beta chains in this list originate from one sample, sequenced in a study of CD8 T cell repertoires and HIV-1 epitope variants. No antigen has been assigned to these receptors. Only in-frame clones appear in the TCRdb table, and some are missing; sequencing was by immunoSEQ multiplex PCR. This table has 5,000 or so clones, roughly two thirds appearing once. The sequencing sample was made of cultured CD8+ T cells derived from PBMCs. The source is a male donor with HIV.

V and J are TRBV6-5 and TRBJ1-5; D gene unclear. Germline lookup yields CDR1 MNHEY and CDR2 SVGAGI. The CDR3 loop spans 15 amino acids. The V gene lost 6 bases and the J gene lost 5 bases, with 17 bases spanning the gap. This CDR3 reads CASSVDTDNYQPQHF. Here the CDR3 DNA reads TGTGCCAGCAGCGTAGACACCGACAACTATCAGCCCCAGCATTTT.

The chain recombines TRBV11-3 with TRBJ2-5; a weak D match, TRBD1 (5 bases). The V and J ends lost 5 bases and 4 bases respectively, with 17 bases between them. Looked up from germline, CDR1 is SGHNT and CDR2 is YENEEA. CDR3 length equals 15 residues. CDR3 region: CASSQTTGSTETQYF. The DNA for the CDR3 is TGTGCCAGCAGCCAAACCACAGGTTCTACAGAGACCCAGTACTTC.

This clone showed up just a few times. The V and J genes are TRBV5-6 and TRBJ2-1; the D is unclear. The length of the CDR3 is 13 residues. V gave up 2 bases and J gave up 4 bases, with 7 bases separating them. Germline V gene sequence: CDR1 SGHDT, CDR2 YYEEEE. The CDR3 reads CASSFTTYNEQFF. CDR3 nucleotide sequence: TGTGCCAGCAGCTTTACAACTTACAATGAGCAGTTCTTC. The full variable domain, with the rest looked up from reference TRBV5-6 and TRBJ2-1, is DAGVTQSPTHLIKTRGQQVTLRCSPKSGHDTVSWYQQALGQGPQFIFQYYEEEERQRGNFPDRFSGHQFPNYSSELNVNALLLGDSALYLCASSFTTYNEQFFGPGTRLTVL.

This chain links TRBV7-9 with TRBJ2-2, with D possibly being TRBD1 (6 bases). CDR3 length equals 13 residues. From germline, CDR1 is SEHNR and CDR2 FQNEAQ (reference sequence). The ends were cut back, 7 bases at V and 7 bases at J, with 13 bases in the middle. The CDR3 region has the DNA TGTGCCAGCAATCAGGGGCGAGGCGGGGAGCTGTTTTTT. Translating gives CASNQGRGGELFF.

The gene calls are TRBV4-1 and TRBJ2-7; TRBD2 matches 8 bases. Germline lookup yields CDR1 MGHRA and CDR2 YSYEKL. V dropped 0 bases and J dropped 2; count of bases not matched to a gene: 9. The CDR3 runs 17 residues. CDR3 sequence (DNA): TGCGCCAGCAGCCAAGATCCAATAACTAGCGGACCCTACGAGCAGTACTTC. As protein: CASSQDPITSGPYEQYF.